The rows below give T cell receptor beta chains drawn from one sample of a study of control samples from healthy donors and cancer patients. Some clones are missing from TCRdb's copy, which holds only in-frame ones; the method was immunoSEQ multiplex PCR. Of 150,000 to 200,000 clones listed, 96% are singletons. The sample comprised blood. The receptor source for this set is a woman under 40 in good health. Both conserved end residues are part of each CDR3. D genes are given only for firm matches. Size is stated for part of the rows, as once, few or many counts, or as a class when the clone is expanded.

J: TRBJ1-6; size: few; D: TRBD1; V: TRBV6-5; DNA: TGTGCCAGCAGTTACTCGACAGGGAATTCACCCCTCCACTTT; CDR3: CASSYSTGNSPLHF
J: TRBJ2-7; size: -; D: TRBD1; V: TRBV29-1; DNA: TGCAGCGTGGGGACAGGGGTAGTTGACTACGAGCAGTACTTC; CDR3: CSVGTGVVDYEQYF
J: TRBJ1-3; size: -; D: -; V: TRBV4-1; DNA: TGCGCCAGCAGCCATGAGGGGAGGGGTTCAGGAGGAAACACCATATATTTT; CDR3: CASSHEGRGSGGNTIYF
J: TRBJ1-3; size: -; D: -; V: TRBV6-6; DNA: TGTGCCAGCAGTTACGAGGCAAACACCATATATTTT; CDR3: CASSYEANTIYF
J: TRBJ2-1; size: once; D: -; V: TRBV5-4; DNA: TGTGCCAGCAGCCCCCTGGTAGAGCTAGACAATGAGCAGTTCTTC; CDR3: CASSPLVELDNEQFF
J: TRBJ1-2; size: -; D: -; V: TRBV28; DNA: TGTGCCAGCAGTTCCGGGTTTAACGACTATGGCTACACCTTC; CDR3: CASSSGFNDYGYTF
J: TRBJ2-7; size: -; D: TRBD1; V: TRBV30; DNA: TGTGCCTGGAGTAATGGACAGGCCTACGAGCAGTACTTC; CDR3: CAWSNGQAYEQYF
J: TRBJ2-1; size: -; D: -; V: TRBV5-1; DNA: TGCGCCAGCAGCTCCAAGGGACCTGACTATCCTTACGATGAGCAGTTCTTC; CDR3: CASSSKGPDYPYDEQFF
J: TRBJ2-7; size: -; D: -; V: TRBV5-5; DNA: TGTGCCAGCAGCTTGGTCGTGGGGGGGCAGTACGAGCAGTACTTC; CDR3: CASSLVVGGQYEQYF
J: TRBJ1-6; size: -; D: TRBD1; V: TRBV15; DNA: TGTGCCACCAGCAGAGATAGGGGACAGGGTTCACCCCTCCACTTT; CDR3: CATSRDRGQGSPLHF
J: TRBJ1-1; size: -; D: -; V: TRBV19; DNA: TGTGCCAGTAGTATAGTAGGAGGGCCTGAAGCTTTCTTT; CDR3: CASSIVGGPEAFF
J: TRBJ2-7; size: -; D: -; V: TRBV28; DNA: TGTGCCAGTAGCCGGGACGCAGCCTACGAGCAGTACTTC; CDR3: CASSRDAAYEQYF
J: TRBJ2-7; size: -; D: TRBD1; V: TRBV5-1; DNA: TGCGCCAGCAGCTTGGGCCCGGGACAGGGGACCTACGAGCAGTACTTC; CDR3: CASSLGPGQGTYEQYF
J: TRBJ1-1; size: -; D: TRBD1; V: TRBV5-5; DNA: TGTGCCAGCAGCTCGCGGACAGGCCTGACTGAAGCTTTCTTT; CDR3: CASSSRTGLTEAFF
J: TRBJ2-1; size: -; D: TRBD2; V: TRBV28; DNA: TGTGCCAGCAGAGCGGGACTAGCGGGACGCTGGAATGAGCAGTTCTTC; CDR3: CASRAGLAGRWNEQFF
J: TRBJ2-7; size: -; D: TRBD2; V: TRBV6-6; DNA: TGTGCCAGCAGTTACCCCGGTGGGGGGGGAGAGCAGTACTTC; CDR3: CASSYPGGGGEQYF
J: TRBJ1-6; size: -; D: -; V: TRBV6-5; DNA: TGTGCCAGCAGTATACAGGTTCTGAATTCACCCCTCCACTTT; CDR3: CASSIQVLNSPLHF
J: TRBJ2-2; size: medium-sized; D: -; V: TRBV6-4; DNA: TGTGCCAGCAGTGCAGGGGACACCGGGGAGCTGTTTTTT; CDR3: CASSAGDTGELFF
J: TRBJ2-7; size: -; D: TRBD1; V: TRBV18; DNA: TGTGCCAGCTCCCGGGACAGGGGTGGCGAGCAGTACTTC; CDR3: CASSRDRGGEQYF
J: TRBJ2-3; size: -; D: -; V: TRBV24-1; DNA: TGTGCCACCGCAACGGGAAACACAGATACGCAGTATTTT; CDR3: CATATGNTDTQYF
J: TRBJ2-5; size: -; D: -; V: TRBV3-1/TRBV3-2; DNA: TGTGCCAGCAGCCAACAGGCAGGACCAGAGACCCAGTACTTC; CDR3: CASSQQAGPETQYF
J: TRBJ2-7; size: -; D: -; V: TRBV18; DNA: TGTGCCAGCTCACTGGGGAATAGATACTACGAGCAGTACTTC; CDR3: CASSLGNRYYEQYF
J: TRBJ1-4; size: -; D: TRBD1; V: TRBV24-1; DNA: TGTGCCACCAGTGATCCCGGGACAGGGCTAGAAAAACTGTTTTTT; CDR3: CATSDPGTGLEKLFF
J: TRBJ1-2; size: once; D: TRBD1; V: TRBV27; DNA: TGTGCCAGCAGTTTAAAAGGGACAGGCCACGATGGCTACACCTTC; CDR3: CASSLKGTGHDGYTF
J: TRBJ2-7; size: -; D: -; V: TRBV3-1/TRBV3-2; DNA: TGTGCCAGCAGCCAATTTGGGACAACCTACGAGCAGTACTTC; CDR3: CASSQFGTTYEQYF
J: TRBJ1-2; size: -; D: -; V: TRBV9; DNA: TGTGCCAGCAGCCCATCACAGTTTGACTATGGCTACACCTTC; CDR3: CASSPSQFDYGYTF
J: TRBJ2-7; size: -; D: -; V: TRBV4-1; DNA: TGCGCCAGCAGCCGCTCTGGGCGAGGGTTGGGTGGCGAGCAGTACTTC; CDR3: CASSRSGRGLGGEQYF
J: TRBJ2-5; size: -; D: -; V: TRBV18; DNA: TGTGCCAGCTCACCACCGATTAGGGAGACCCAGTACTTC; CDR3: CASSPPIRETQYF
J: TRBJ2-1; size: -; D: TRBD2; V: TRBV5-1; DNA: TGCGCCAGCAGCTTGGCCCTAGCGGGAATTGATGAGCAGTTCTTC; CDR3: CASSLALAGIDEQFF
J: TRBJ2-3; size: -; D: -; V: TRBV3-1/TRBV3-2; DNA: TGTGCCAGCAGCCAAGAACAGGGCAGGGGCACAGATACGCAGTATTTT; CDR3: CASSQEQGRGTDTQYF
J: TRBJ2-7; size: -; D: TRBD1; V: TRBV28; DNA: TGTGCCAGCAGTTACACGCGGGACAGGGATTCCTACGAGCAGTACTTC; CDR3: CASSYTRDRDSYEQYF
J: TRBJ2-5; size: -; D: -; V: TRBV5-1; DNA: TGCGCCAGCAGCTTACAGGGAGAGACCCAGTACTTC; CDR3: CASSLQGETQYF
J: TRBJ1-2; size: -; D: -; V: TRBV19; DNA: TGTGCCAGTAGTATGAAGTCCGGGATCTATGGCTACACCTTC; CDR3: CASSMKSGIYGYTF
J: TRBJ1-1; size: -; D: -; V: TRBV5-1; DNA: TGCGCCAGCAGCTTGGCCATCGATCGGATTAGGGACACTGAAGCTTTCTTT; CDR3: CASSLAIDRIRDTEAFF
J: TRBJ1-4; size: -; D: TRBD1; V: TRBV28; DNA: TGTGCCAGCTTGGACAGGAGTTATGAAAAACTGTTTTTT; CDR3: CASLDRSYEKLFF
J: TRBJ2-1; size: -; D: -; V: TRBV5-1; DNA: TGCGCCAGCAGCGCGGGACTCCTAAACAATGAGCAGTTCTTC; CDR3: CASSAGLLNNEQFF
J: TRBJ2-3; size: -; D: -; V: TRBV18; DNA: TGTGCCAGCTCACCTGATGTCAGGACTAGCACAGATACGCAGTATTTT; CDR3: CASSPDVRTSTDTQYF
J: TRBJ2-3; size: -; D: -; V: TRBV9; DNA: TGTGCCAGCAGCCCCAATAGAGATACGCAGTATTTT; CDR3: CASSPNRDTQYF
J: TRBJ2-2; size: once; D: TRBD1; V: TRBV7-9; DNA: TGTGCCAGCAGCGTCGGACAGGGGGGTTCGAACACCGGGGAGCTGTTTTTT; CDR3: CASSVGQGGSNTGELFF
J: TRBJ2-1; size: once; D: TRBD2; V: TRBV5-1; DNA: TGCGCCAGCAGCTTGGTAGCGGGGGGCCCCAATGAGCAGTTCTTC; CDR3: CASSLVAGGPNEQFF
J: TRBJ2-5; size: -; D: TRBD1; V: TRBV19; DNA: TGTGCCAGTAGTTTGGGACAGGGTGACCAAGAGACCCAGTACTTC; CDR3: CASSLGQGDQETQYF
J: TRBJ1-5; size: -; D: TRBD1; V: TRBV7-9; DNA: TGTGCCAGCAGCTCCTCAGACAGGGATGGCAATCAGCCCCAGCATTTT; CDR3: CASSSSDRDGNQPQHF
J: TRBJ2-1; size: -; D: -; V: TRBV7-9; DNA: TGTGCCAGCAGCTTATACCGCAGCAATGAGCAGTTCTTC; CDR3: CASSLYRSNEQFF
J: TRBJ2-7; size: once; D: -; V: TRBV7-2; DNA: TGTGCCAGCGGCTTCGGAAACGAGCAGTACTTC; CDR3: CASGFGNEQYF
J: TRBJ2-7; size: -; D: TRBD2; V: TRBV3-1/TRBV3-2; DNA: TGTGCCAGCAGCCAAGACCTAGCGGTTTGGGGGGTTTACGAGCAGTACTTC; CDR3: CASSQDLAVWGVYEQYF
J: TRBJ1-1; size: -; D: -; V: TRBV30; DNA: TGTGCCTGGAGCAGGATGAACACTGAAGCTTTCTTT; CDR3: CAWSRMNTEAFF
J: TRBJ1-2; size: -; D: -; V: TRBV2; DNA: TGTGCCAGCAGTGACAGGGACCGGGGCTACACCTTC; CDR3: CASSDRDRGYTF
J: TRBJ2-5; size: -; D: TRBD1; V: TRBV7-7; DNA: TGTGCTAGCAGCTTATATGGGACAGGCCAAGAGACCCAGTACTTC; CDR3: CASSLYGTGQETQYF
J: TRBJ2-3; size: -; D: -; V: TRBV5-4; DNA: TGTGCCAGCAGCTCACGGGGGACAACCAGCACAGATACGCAGTATTTT; CDR3: CASSSRGTTSTDTQYF
J: TRBJ2-7; size: -; D: -; V: TRBV24-1; DNA: TGTGCCACCAGTGATCCCCGTCAAGGGGGACCCTCCGAGCAGTACTTC; CDR3: CATSDPRQGGPSEQYF
J: TRBJ2-3; size: -; D: TRBD1; V: TRBV11-3; DNA: TGTGCCAGCAGCCCGAGGACAGGGAGATCAGATACGCAGTATTTT; CDR3: CASSPRTGRSDTQYF